The 28 T cell receptor beta chains presented below share a single source sample, sequenced in a study of PD-1 blockade in classical Hodgkin lymphoma. Clones were read by immunoSEQ multiplex PCR, and TCRdb kept only the in-frame ones, dropping some. The repertoire has about 32,000 clones, approximately 90% of them found once; the top ten carry around 0.3%. Time point meaning: cycle 4 day 1 (C4D1), after 5 to 7 weeks of nivolumab. With no exception, relapse followed autologous stem cell transplantation in all patients, and brentuximab vedotin exposure varied. Negative magnetic selection isolated CD4+ T cells from thawed PBMCs. The input for sequencing was CD4+ T cells from blood, taken before the fourth cycle of nivolumab. These receptors were obtained from a human donor with classical Hodgkin lymphoma.

CDR3 coding DNA: TGTGCCAGCAGCTTAGAGCAGGGGGCTCTCTACGAGCAGTACTTC. Residues: CASSLEQGALYEQYF. The V call is TRBV7-8, the J call TRBJ2-7; 8 nucleotides align to TRBD1. Germline CDR1 and CDR2: SGHVS and FQNEAQ. This CDR3 has 15 amino acids. Unmatched junction bases numbered 5, after V lost 1 base and J lost 3 bases.

The V gene is TRBV7-2, the J gene TRBJ2-1; TRBD2 agrees at 13 bases. This CDR3 has 15 residues. Per the germline V gene, CDR1 is SGHTA and CDR2 is FQGNSA. J was trimmed by 8 bases and V by 7 bases; bases with no gene match: 8. In DNA, the CDR3 is TGTGCCAGCAACTGGGGACTAGCGGGACCGGATGAGCAGTTCTTC. Translated: CASNWGLAGPDEQFF.

This rearrangement joins TRBV28 to TRBJ2-7, with 10 bases identical to TRBD1. Germline V gives CDR1 MDHEN, CDR2 SYDVKM. The CDR3 covers 14 residues. V trimming: 3 bases; J trimming: 5 bases; junction bases outside the gene matches: 4. CDR3 nucleotide sequence: TGTGCCAGCAGTTTGACAGGGGGCGCGGACGAGCAGTACTTC. Amino acids: CASSLTGGADEQYF.

V gene TRBV6-6 combines with J gene TRBJ1-5; TRBD1 agrees at 8 bases. The length of the CDR3 is 15 residues. In germline, CDR1 is MNHNY, CDR2 SVGAGI (reference sequence). V lost 6 bases and J lost 1; bases outside the gene matches: 5. The DNA of the CDR3 is TGTGCCAGCAGGACCGGACAGGGAAGCAATCAGCCCCAGCATTTT. Amino acids: CASRTGQGSNQPQHF.

J is TRBJ2-3 and V is TRBV5-1; D possibly corresponds to TRBD2 (6 bases). Per germline, CDR1 SGHRS and CDR2 YFSETQ. The CDR3 length is 15 residues. The V gene lost 3 bases and the J gene lost 2 bases, with 13 bases spanning the gap. DNA for the CDR3: TGCGCCAGCAGCTCTATAATAGCGGACACAGATACGCAGTATTTT. Amino acids: CASSSIIADTDTQYF.

The chain employs TRBV7-2 and TRBJ1-1; D is unclear. Trimming removed 1 base from V and 7 bases from J, with 16 bases in between. Germline V gene data show CDR1 as SGHTA and CDR2 as FQGNSA. This CDR3 has 15 residues. CDR3 in DNA: TGTGCCAGCAGCTTAGGGGGTTTTTCGACATATGAAGCTTTCTTT. Its translation: CASSLGGFSTYEAFF. Supplemented by reference TRBV7-2 and TRBJ1-1, the full variable domain reads GAGVSQSPSNKVTEKGKDVELRCDPISGHTALYWYRQSLGQGLEFLIYFQGNSAPDKSGLPSDRFSAERTGGSVSTLTIQRTQQEDSAVYLCASSLGGFSTYEAFFGQGTRLTVV.

The V call is TRBV7-2, the J call TRBJ2-7; 12 bases are a match to TRBD2. This CDR3 has 16 residues. The V gene end was trimmed by 4 bases and the J gene end by 2 bases; junction bases not matched to a gene: 6. Germline V gene sequence: CDR1 SGHTA, CDR2 FQGNSA. CDR3 amino acids: CASSWGLAGATYEQYF. CDR3 in DNA: TGTGCCAGCAGCTGGGGACTAGCGGGTGCTACCTACGAGCAGTACTTC.

V and J are TRBV25-1 and TRBJ2-3; tentatively, D is TRBD1 or TRBD2 (6 bases each). Germline values: CDR1 MGHDK, CDR2 SYGVNS. The CDR3 runs 16 residues. Trimming left V 8 bases short and J 5 bases short, with 23 bases between. The CDR3 coding sequence is TGTGCCAGCCCTCTAACGGGGGCACAGGAGAGAGATACGCAGTATTTT. The encoded protein is CASPLTGAQERDTQYF.

The chain uses TRBV5-6 and TRBJ2-2, with D possibly TRBD2 on 5 matching bases. The CDR3 has 18 amino acids. The V end lost 4 bases, the J end lost 7 bases, and 26 bases lay between the germline ends. The germline V gene has CDR1 SGHDT and CDR2 YYEEEE. The chain's CDR3 is CASSRAKVGQPGSGELFF. CDR3 coding DNA: TGTGCCAGCAGCCGGGCCAAAGTGGGCCAGCCGGGAAGCGGGGAGCTGTTTTTT.

The V gene is TRBV5-1, the J gene TRBJ2-7; D assignment may be TRBD1 or TRBD2 (5 bases each). Germline CDR1 reads SGHRS; CDR2 reads YFSETQ. V dropped 0 bases and J dropped 6 bases, with 16 bases sitting between them. The CDR3 is made up of 15 amino acids. The CDR3 coding sequence is TGCGCCAGCAGCTTGGCCTTTGGGACCCTAACCGAGCAGTACTTC. Its protein product is CASSLAFGTLTEQYF. Variable domain in full (rest from reference TRBV5-1 and TRBJ2-7): KAGVTQTPRYLIKTRGQQVTLSCSPISGHRSVSWYQQTPGQGLQFLFEYFSETQRNKGNFPGRFSGRQFSNSRSEMNVSTLELGDSALYLCASSLAFGTLTEQYFGPGTRLTVT.

This chain's CDR3 is CASSVQRGGGLSYNEQFF. For the CDR3, the DNA is TGTGCCAGCAGTGTGCAGCGGGGAGGCGGTTTATCCTACAATGAGCAGTTCTTC. J is TRBJ2-1 and V is TRBV2; 7 nucleotides match TRBD2. The CDR3 extends over 18 amino acids. J was trimmed by 1 base and V by 4 bases; bases with no gene match: 13. Per the germline V gene, CDR1 is SNHLY and CDR2 is FYNNEI.

J is TRBJ2-7 and V is TRBV5-1, with D possibly matching TRBD2 (5 bases). This CDR3 contains 15 residues. Between the trimmed V and J ends, which lost 0 bases and 0 bases, there was a span of 10 bases. CDR1 and CDR2 (germline): SGHRS, YFSETQ. In DNA, the CDR3 is TGCGCCAGCAGCTTGGGGTATCGGGGCTCCTACGAGCAGTACTTC. As protein: CASSLGYRGSYEQYF.

The chain has TRBV5-1 and TRBJ2-3, with D uncertain. Germline CDR1 SGHRS, CDR2 YFSETQ. Trimming left V 2 bases short and J 1 base short, with 11 bases between. The CDR3 sequence is 15 residues long. This CDR3 is CASSLVGFGTDTQYF. CDR3 coding DNA: TGCGCCAGCAGCTTAGTAGGATTCGGCACAGATACGCAGTATTTT. Full variable domain (missing parts from reference TRBV5-1 and TRBJ2-3): KAGVTQTPRYLIKTRGQQVTLSCSPISGHRSVSWYQQTPGQGLQFLFEYFSETQRNKGNFPGRFSGRQFSNSRSEMNVSTLELGDSALYLCASSLVGFGTDTQYFGPGTRLTVL.

The chain has TRBV7-2 and TRBJ1-4; possible D gene TRBD1, 5 bases. Per germline, CDR1 SGHTA and CDR2 FQGNSA. This CDR3 is built from 16 residues. Trimming removed 4 bases at V and 3 bases at J, with 15 bases between. The CDR3 DNA reads TGTGCCAGCAGCTCTGACCAGGGCTGGGCTAATGAAAAACTGTTTTTT. Its translation is CASSSDQGWANEKLFF.

The CDR3 reads CASRIKTGTRTGYTF. Written as DNA, the CDR3 is TGTGCCAGCAGGATTAAGACCGGGACGCGGACGGGCTACACCTTC. This chain joins TRBV6-5 and TRBJ1-2; the D gene is possibly TRBD1 (5 bases). This CDR3 spans 15 amino acids. Trimming pared 6 bases from V and 8 bases from J, leaving 22 bases between. The germline CDR1 and CDR2 sequences are MNHEY and SVGAGI.

The chain is built from TRBV30 and TRBJ1-4; D may be TRBD1 (6 bases). This CDR3 spans 15 amino acids. Germline CDR1 and CDR2: GTSNPN and SVGIG (reference sequence). V lost 0 bases and J lost 8, with 16 bases in between. CDR3 residues: CAWSVLGRGKEKLFF. CDR3 DNA sequence: TGTGCCTGGAGTGTACTGGGTAGGGGGAAAGAAAAACTGTTTTTT.

The V gene is TRBV27, the J gene TRBJ2-5; 11 nucleotides agree with TRBD2. Unmatched junction bases numbered 10, after V lost 1 base and J lost 9 bases. This CDR3 has 16 amino acids. Germline V gene data show CDR1 as MNHEY and CDR2 as SMNVEV (reference sequence). The CDR3 region is CASSLLAPGTSGSQYF. CDR3 sequence (DNA): TGTGCCAGCAGTTTATTGGCTCCCGGGACTAGCGGTTCCCAGTACTTC.

CDR3 nucleotide sequence: TGTGCCAGCTCGCAAACTTTCATGAACACTGAAGCTTTCTTT. It codes for CASSQTFMNTEAFF. The chain uses TRBV6-1 and TRBJ1-1; D gene ambiguous. Per the germline V gene, CDR1 is MNHNS and CDR2 is SASEGT. The CDR3 consists of 14 residues. V lost 8 bases and J 0 bases, leaving 13 bases between the germline ends.

The V and J genes are TRBV5-1 and TRBJ1-1; TRBD1 is a possible D gene (5 bases). Per germline, CDR1 SGHRS and CDR2 YFSETQ. The V end was cut by 4 bases, the J end by 0 bases, with 10 bases between. This CDR3 comprises 14 residues. CDR3 in amino acids: CASSPGPMNTEAFF. The CDR3 DNA follows: TGCGCCAGCAGCCCGGGACCGATGAACACTGAAGCTTTCTTT.

The V call is TRBV30, the J call TRBJ1-5, with D unclear. Germline V gene data show CDR1 as GTSNPN and CDR2 as SVGIG (reference sequence). CDR3 length equals 13 residues. V lost 1 base to trimming and J lost 3 bases, with 7 bases between them. The CDR3 region has the DNA TGTGCCTGGAGTGCCGGACTCAATCAGCCCCAGCATTTT. It is translated as CAWSAGLNQPQHF.

The V and J genes are TRBV30 and TRBJ2-1, with no clear D. V gave up 3 bases and J gave up 4 bases, with 13 bases separating them. The CDR3 length is 14 residues. Germline CDR1 and CDR2: GTSNPN and SVGIG (reference sequence). DNA for the CDR3: TGTGCCTGGAGCCCCGCTTGGGGTTACAATGAGCAGTTCTTC. Protein product: CAWSPAWGYNEQFF.

The chain combines TRBV19 with TRBJ2-1, with D perhaps TRBD2 (6 bases). Germline loops: CDR1 LNHDA, CDR2 SQIVND (reference sequence). The V and J ends lost 5 bases and 7 bases respectively, with 18 bases between them. The length of the CDR3 is 15 residues. CDR3 protein: CASSASAGGDNEQFF. The CDR3 bases are TGTGCCAGTAGTGCTAGCGCCGGGGGTGATAATGAGCAGTTCTTC.

The chain carries TRBV9 and TRBJ2-1; D gene unclear. Trimming stripped 0 bases from V and 5 bases from J, with 21 bases between. This CDR3 region has 18 residues. Per germline, CDR1 SGDLS and CDR2 YYNGEE. In nucleotides, the CDR3 is TGTGCCAGCAGCGTAGTTCCCCATGGGATCCGGGCCCACAATGAGCAGTTCTTC. Its protein product is CASSVVPHGIRAHNEQFF.

This clone was detected once. The V and J genes are TRBV19 and TRBJ1-3; TRBD1 might be the D (5 bases). The CDR3 totals 11 residues. The germline V gene has CDR1 LNHDA and CDR2 SQIVND (reference sequence). Deletions cut 11 bases from V and 7 bases from J, with 12 bases between. For the CDR3, the DNA is TGTGCCGGGACCCTAGGGAACACCATATATTTT. Encoded protein: CAGTLGNTIYF. The complete variable domain, with remaining parts taken from reference TRBV19 and TRBJ1-3, reads DGGITQSPKYLFRKEGQNVTLSCEQNLNHDAMYWYRQDPGQGLRLIYYSQIVNDFQKGDIAEGYSVSREKKESFPLTVTSAQKNPTAFYLCAGTLGNTIYFGEGSWLTVV.

The sample holds one count of this clone. The rearrangement joins TRBV5-1 to TRBJ1-2; TRBD1 matches 10 bases. J lost 3 bases, V lost 3 bases, and 8 bases had no gene match. CDR1 is SGHRS and CDR2 is YFSETQ in the germline V gene. The CDR3 runs to 16 residues. CDR3 amino acids: CASSSQYGTGDYGYTF. The CDR3 nucleotides read TGCGCCAGCAGCTCGCAATATGGGACAGGGGACTATGGCTACACCTTC.

The chain recombines TRBV5-1 with TRBJ1-1, with D maybe TRBD1 (5 bases). The CDR3 length is 15 residues. V gave up 3 bases and J gave up 1 base, with 13 bases separating them. CDR1 is SGHRS, CDR2 YFSETQ, per germline. CDR3 residues: CASSSRGATNTEAFF. Written as DNA, the CDR3 is TGCGCCAGCAGCTCACGAGGGGCTACGAACACTGAAGCTTTCTTT.

V gene TRBV7-9 combines with J gene TRBJ2-7, with 11 nucleotides matching TRBD1. The length of the CDR3 is 19 residues. Losses at the gene ends were 4 bases for V and 1 base for J; bases not matched to a gene: 15. The germline gives CDR1 SEHNR, CDR2 FQNEAQ (reference sequence). The CDR3 region has the DNA TGTGCCAGCAGCTCCACACCGGGACAGGGGGGCTTTAGGTCCTACGAGCAGTACTTC. Protein product: CASSSTPGQGGFRSYEQYF.

The chain joins TRBV19 to TRBJ2-5, with a weak D call TRBD2 (5 bases). Germline-derived CDR1 and CDR2 are LNHDA and SQIVND (reference sequence). The CDR3 has 12 amino acids. V lost 10 bases and J lost 0, with 9 bases in between. CDR3 sequence reads: CATTDYQETQYF. In nucleotides, the CDR3 is TGTGCCACCACGGACTACCAAGAGACCCAGTACTTC.